The 19 T cell receptor beta chains below were found in one sample sequenced in a study of neurological immune-mediated disorders. TCRdb recomputed calls from the 5' RACE reads with MiXCR, one row per CDR3 protein. Here the sample spans about 46,000 distinct CDR3 sequences, around 3.3% being singletons. The sample consisted of PBMCs. The receptors here all came from a woman aged 45 to 65 with multiple sclerosis.

The genes are TRBV5-1 and TRBJ2-1; D is ambiguous. Trimming pared 4 bases from V and 5 bases from J, leaving 4 bases between. Germline-derived CDR1 and CDR2 are SGHRS and YFSETQ. This CDR3 spans 11 amino acids. The CDR3 nucleotides read TGCGCCAGCAGCACTGACAATGAGCAGTTCTTC. Its translation is CASSTDNEQFF.

There are many counts of this clonotype. The chain recombines TRBV20-1 with TRBJ2-1; 7 bases agree with TRBD2. The CDR3 contains 10 residues. The germline V gene encodes CDR1 DFQATT and CDR2 SNEGSKA (reference sequence). Trimming removed 3 bases from V and 10 bases from J; junction bases left unmatched: 0. CDR3 DNA sequence: TGCAGTGCTAGTAGCGGGGAGCAGTTCTTC. This translates into CSASSGEQFF.

This clonotype was observed at least ten times. The chain links TRBV5-1 to TRBJ1-1; possibly TRBD1 for D (6 bases). In germline, CDR1 is SGHRS, CDR2 YFSETQ. V lost 5 bases to trimming and J lost 2 bases, with 13 bases between them. The CDR3 spans 14 residues. Here the CDR3 DNA reads TGCGCCAGCAGACCCCGGGGGGGCAACACTGAAGCTTTCTTT. Its protein is CASRPRGGNTEAFF. Full variable domain (remainder filled in from reference TRBV5-1 and TRBJ1-1): KAGVTQTPRYLIKTRGQQVTLSCSPISGHRSVSWYQQTPGQGLQFLFEYFSETQRNKGNFPGRFSGRQFSNSRSEMNVSTLELGDSALYLCASRPRGGNTEAFFGQGTRLTVV.

This clonotype appeared many times. The chain couples TRBV2 to TRBJ2-7; D perhaps matches TRBD2 (5 bases). Germline V gene data show CDR1 as SNHLY and CDR2 as FYNNEI. This CDR3 has 13 residues. Trimming took off 6 bases at V and 12 bases at J, with 21 bases between the two ends. In nucleotides, the CDR3 is TGTGCCAGCAGAAGACTGGCGGTGGAGGTGTCGTACGTC. It encodes CASRRLAVEVSYV.

This clonotype was observed at least ten times. Here the CDR3 reads CASSADRGFGTDTQYF. The CDR3, as DNA: TGTGCCAGCAGCGCGGACAGGGGGTTCGGCACAGATACGCAGTATTTT. The J gene is TRBJ2-3, the V gene TRBV7-2; 10 positions agree with TRBD1. The CDR3 is 16 amino acids. CDR1 SGHTA and CDR2 FQGNSA come from the germline V gene. Unmatched junction bases numbered 6, after V lost 5 bases and J lost 1 base.

This clonotype was seen at least ten times. The CDR3 coding sequence is TGTGCCAGCAGCCTAGGACTAGCGGACGCCTACGAGCAGTACTTC. Amino acids: CASSLGLADAYEQYF. This sequence joins TRBV12-3 or TRBV12-4 and TRBJ2-7; 10 nucleotides align to TRBD2. The CDR3 sequence is 15 residues long. V trimming: 6 bases; J trimming: 2 bases; junction bases outside the gene matches: 7.

This clonotype was seen at least ten times. The chain combines TRBV5-1 with TRBJ2-1; 15 positions match TRBD2. Germline V gene lookup returns CDR1 SGHRS and CDR2 YFSETQ. The CDR3 totals 16 residues. Unmatched junction bases numbered 6, after V lost 4 bases and J lost 7 bases. This CDR3 reads CASSRTSGGARNEQFF. In DNA form, the CDR3 reads TGCGCCAGCAGCAGGACTAGCGGGGGGGCCAGGAATGAGCAGTTCTTC.

The sample holds many counts of this clonotype. The chain joins TRBV10-3 to TRBJ1-4; 7 bases are a match to TRBD1. The ends lost 6 bases at V and 5 bases at J; junction bases unmatched: 6. Germline V gene data show CDR1 as ENHRY and CDR2 as SYGVKD. This CDR3 is built from 14 residues. In DNA, the CDR3 is TGTGCCATCAGCACCGGGACAGAGAATGAAAAACTGTTTTTT. It specifies CAISTGTENEKLFF.

This clonotype came up many times. The chain recombines TRBV20-1 with TRBJ2-1; 11 positions match TRBD2. The CDR3 has 15 residues. Germline CDR1 and CDR2: DFQATT and SNEGSKA (reference sequence). V lost 0 bases and J lost 15; bases outside the gene matches: 13. The CDR3 spells CSARDPGLAAMGLFF. DNA of the CDR3: TGCAGTGCTAGAGATCCGGGACTAGCGGCTATGGGGCTGTTCTTC.

With regard to this clonotype: In this CDR3 the conserved last residue, phenylalanine or tryptophan, is missing, so a read error is likely. DNA of the CDR3: TGCGCCAGCAGTGGTGGTCAGAGTGAAGCTTTCAAT. Protein: CASSGGQSEAFN. V gene TRBV10-1 combines with J gene TRBJ1-1; D is ambiguous. Deletions cut 4 bases from V and 7 bases from J, with 10 bases between. This CDR3 has 12 residues. Germline assignment: CDR1 WNHNN and CDR2 SYGVQD (reference sequence).

The table lists this clonotype with a few counts. A much larger clone lies one base from this, so it may be a read error. Likely a read error: the CDR3 ends without its conserved phenylalanine or tryptophan. This rearrangement joins TRBV7-2 to TRBJ1-2, with D perhaps TRBD1 (5 bases). Trimming cost V 5 bases and J 5 bases, with 18 bases left between them. The CDR3 contains 15 residues. Per the germline V gene, CDR1 is SGHTA and CDR2 is FQGNSA. CDR3 region: CASSATGRAGYGYTC. DNA of the CDR3: TGTGCCAGCAGCGCAACGGGACGCGCAGGGTATGGCTACACCTGC.

This clonotype was detected ten times or more. The V call is TRBV5-1, the J call TRBJ2-2; D gene uncertain. CDR1 SGHRS and CDR2 YFSETQ come from the germline V gene. Deletions cut 0 bases from V and 4 bases from J, with 10 bases between. The CDR3 is 15 amino acids. CDR3 DNA: TGCGCCAGCAGCTTGGGCCCTGAAGGCACCGGGGAGCTGTTTTTT. Amino acids: CASSLGPEGTGELFF.

This clonotype was counted many times. The V and J genes are TRBV5-4 and TRBJ2-3; D possibly corresponds to TRBD2 (5 bases). Germline V gives CDR1 SGHNT, CDR2 YYREEE (reference sequence). Between the trimmed V and J ends, which lost 2 bases and 2 bases, there was a span of 15 bases. The CDR3 has 16 amino acids. CDR3 sequence reads: CASSFGVGGNTDTQYF. CDR3 sequence (DNA): TGTGCCAGCAGCTTCGGGGTTGGCGGCAACACAGATACGCAGTATTTT.

This clonotype was counted ten times or more. The genes are TRBV5-1 and TRBJ2-6, with D hard to call. Germline CDR1 reads SGHRS; CDR2 reads YFSETQ. The ends were cut back, 0 bases at V and 4 bases at J, with 11 bases in the middle. The CDR3 length is 16 residues. Written as DNA, the CDR3 is TGCGCCAGCAGCTTGGCCTTCAGCCCGGGGGCCAACGTCCTGACTTTC. Amino acids: CASSLAFSPGANVLTF.

This clonotype was seen at least ten times. This rearrangement joins TRBV5-1 to TRBJ1-1; D call uncertain. CDR3 size: 14 residues. The germline V gene encodes CDR1 SGHRS and CDR2 YFSETQ. Between the trimmed V and J ends, which lost 1 base and 0 bases, there was a span of 7 bases. CDR3 in DNA: TGCGCCAGCAGCTTGAGCGGGGTGAACACTGAAGCTTTCTTT. This codes for CASSLSGVNTEAFF.

This clonotype was detected ten times or more. The chain links TRBV10-3 to TRBJ1-6, with a possible D match to TRBD1 (5 bases). The CDR3 covers 14 residues. Germline CDR1 ENHRY, CDR2 SYGVKD. Trimming removed 1 base at V and 5 bases at J, with 6 bases between. CDR3 region: CAISEWGNNSPLHF. Written as DNA, the CDR3 is TGTGCCATCAGTGAGTGGGGGAATAATTCACCCCTCCACTTT.

Many counts were recorded for this clonotype. The chain joins TRBV18 to TRBJ1-1; D gene unclear. Germline V gene lookup returns CDR1 KGHSH and CDR2 LQKENI. Trimming removed 1 base from V and 7 bases from J, with 16 bases in between. The CDR3 extends over 15 amino acids. CDR3 sequence (DNA): TGTGCCAGCTCACCACGGGTTACACCCGTGGTTGAAGCTTTCTTT. This encodes CASSPRVTPVVEAFF.

The table lists this clonotype with many counts. The chain employs TRBV5-1 and TRBJ2-3; 10 positions agree with TRBD2. The CDR3 runs 16 residues. The germline V gene encodes CDR1 SGHRS and CDR2 YFSETQ. The V and J ends lost 3 bases and 0 bases, in that order; junction bases with no gene match: 4. The CDR3 sequence is CASSSGLAESTDTQYF. The DNA for the CDR3 is TGCGCCAGCAGCTCTGGACTAGCGGAGAGCACAGATACGCAGTATTTT.

This clonotype was observed many times. The chain combines TRBV12-3 or TRBV12-4 with TRBJ1-4; D is uncertain. The CDR3 length is 12 residues. V lost 4 bases, J lost 3 bases, and 3 bases lay in between. CDR3 sequence: CASSWSNEKLFF. The DNA of the CDR3 is TGTGCCAGCAGTTGGTCTAATGAAAAACTGTTTTTT.